Below are 21 T cell receptor beta chains sequenced from a single sample in a study of PD-1 and CTLA-4 blockade in melanoma (dated by TCRdb to 2020 to 2022). Library preparation was by the immunoSEQ multiplex PCR assay. TCRdb obtained this table from immuneACCESS and retained in-frame rearrangements with V and J assigned. These tables miss some clones; where compared with another copy, unresolved V genes account for less than half of the shortfall, and the remainder is unexplained. This sample is represented by 6,000 to 8,500 clones; 75% to 85% of them were singletons. The top ten constitute approximately 43% of the sample. This material consisted of CD8+ T cells from peripheral blood, taken before anti-PD-1 treatment. Receptors were obtained from a human donor with melanoma.

V is TRBV9 and J is TRBJ1-3; 7 nucleotides agree with TRBD1. The CDR3 runs to 16 residues. V dropped 0 bases and J dropped 1; count of bases not matched to a gene: 4. Germline CDR1 SGDLS, CDR2 YYNGEE. Here the CDR3 reads CASSVDGTASGNTIYF. CDR3 nucleotide sequence: TGTGCCAGCAGCGTAGACGGGACAGCATCTGGAAACACCATATATTTT.

The chain recombines TRBV7-9 with TRBJ2-3, with D perhaps TRBD2 (5 bases). V shed 2 bases and J shed 4 bases, with 7 bases lying between them. Germline CDR1 SEHNR, CDR2 FQNEAQ (reference sequence). There are 13 residues in the CDR3. This chain's CDR3 is CASSLIGADTQYF. The CDR3 DNA follows: TGTGCCAGCAGCTTAATCGGGGCAGATACGCAGTATTTT.

This chain links TRBV18 with TRBJ1-2; D is uncertain. V was trimmed by 2 bases and J by 4 bases, leaving 8 bases between them. The length of the CDR3 is 13 residues. The germline V gene has CDR1 KGHSH and CDR2 LQKENI. For the CDR3, the DNA is TGTGCCAGCTCACCAACGAGCCTCTATGGCTACACCTTC. Its translation: CASSPTSLYGYTF.

CDR3 in amino acids: CASSEPISTDTQYF. The CDR3 coding sequence is TGCGCCAGCAGTGAACCTATTAGCACAGATACGCAGTATTTT. J is TRBJ2-3 and V is TRBV10-1; no clear D. CDR3 size: 14 residues. V lost 3 bases and J 0 bases, leaving 7 bases between the germline ends. Germline V gene sequence: CDR1 WNHNN, CDR2 SYGVQD (reference sequence).

Judged by abundance, this clone is medium-sized. The V call is TRBV5-6, the J call TRBJ2-3; TRBD2 aligns across 13 bases. V shed 0 bases and J 4 bases; nucleotides not matched to a gene: 5. Germline assignment: CDR1 SGHDT and CDR2 YYEEEE. This CDR3 contains 17 residues. The CDR3 nucleotides are TGTGCCAGCAGCTTGGGGAAACTAGCGGGGGGGTCAGATACGCAGTATTTT. It specifies CASSLGKLAGGSDTQYF.

Concerning this clone itself: The junction differs from germline at one of its ends, possibly a read error. This chain joins TRBV5-6 and TRBJ2-1; D possibly corresponds to TRBD2 (5 bases). The CDR3 has 15 amino acids. Germline CDR1 reads SGHDT; CDR2 reads YYEEEE. The CDR3 protein is CASTLRHGAYNEQFF. CDR3 sequence (DNA): TGTGCCAGCACCTTGCGGCACGGGGCCTACAATGAGCAGTTCTTC.

This clone was seen just once. The chain joins TRBV24-1 to TRBJ2-1, with 9 bases that match TRBD2. In germline, CDR1 is KGHDR, CDR2 SFDVKD. V was pared by 4 bases and J by 3 bases, with 9 bases of the junction left unmatched. CDR3 length: 17 residues. Here the CDR3 DNA reads TGTGCCACCAGTGACAGAACGACTAGCGGCCTCTACAATGAGCAGTTCTTC. Amino acids: CATSDRTTSGLYNEQFF.

The chain is built from TRBV5-8 and TRBJ2-7; TRBD2 is a possible D gene (7 bases). With 4 bases removed from V and 0 bases from J, the gap between germline ends came to 17 bases. CDR3 length: 16 amino acids. Germline CDR1 is SGHTS and CDR2 is YDEGEE. The chain's CDR3 is CASSLGGRDFSYEQYF. The CDR3 DNA reads TGTGCCAGCAGCCTCGGGGGGCGAGACTTCTCCTACGAGCAGTACTTC.

This clone has only a few counts. V gene TRBV3-1 (or the pseudogene TRBV3-2) combines with J gene TRBJ2-1; 9 bases fit TRBD2. The CDR3 extends over 15 amino acids. Unmatched junction bases numbered 4, after V lost 3 bases and J lost 4 bases. CDR1 and CDR2 from the germline V gene are LGHDT and YNNKEL (reference sequence). The chain's CDR3 is CASSQSAGGYNEQFF. The DNA for the CDR3 is TGTGCCAGCAGCCAGAGCGCGGGAGGGTACAATGAGCAGTTCTTC.

V is TRBV27 and J is TRBJ2-7; the match to TRBD1 covers 8 bases. V shed 8 bases and J 3 bases; nucleotides not matched to a gene: 15. Germline V gives CDR1 MNHEY, CDR2 SMNVEV (reference sequence). CDR3 length: 16 residues. The CDR3 loop is CASGGIQGENHYEQYF. The CDR3 DNA reads TGTGCCAGCGGGGGTATACAGGGGGAGAATCACTACGAGCAGTACTTC.

This clone showed up just a few times. The V call is TRBV19, the J call TRBJ1-5; TRBD1 might be the D (5 bases). Trimming stripped 5 bases from V and 0 bases from J, with 11 bases between. The CDR3 has 15 amino acids. Germline assignment: CDR1 LNHDA and CDR2 SQIVND (reference sequence). CDR3 sequence reads: CASSPRAYSNQPQHF. The CDR3 coding sequence is TGTGCCAGTAGTCCCAGGGCTTATAGCAATCAGCCCCAGCATTTT. Complete variable domain (other parts from reference TRBV19 and TRBJ1-5): DGGITQSPKYLFRKEGQNVTLSCEQNLNHDAMYWYRQDPGQGLRLIYYSQIVNDFQKGDIAEGYSVSREKKESFPLTVTSAQKNPTAFYLCASSPRAYSNQPQHFGDGTRLSIL.

DNA of the CDR3: TGTGCCAGCAGTTTGGGGGACCCCGGGGTCACTGAAGCTTTCTTT. The encoded protein is CASSLGDPGVTEAFF. V usage is TRBV6-5 and J usage is TRBJ1-1, with D possibly TRBD1 on 5 matching bases. V lost 4 bases, J lost 4 bases, and 16 bases lay in between. The CDR3 extends over 15 amino acids. In germline, CDR1 is MNHEY, CDR2 SVGAGI.

The chain joins TRBV2 to TRBJ2-2; unclear D gene. The germline V gene encodes CDR1 SNHLY and CDR2 FYNNEI. The CDR3 runs 14 residues. V was cut by 10 bases and J by 1 base, with 13 bases left in between. The CDR3 here is CANWATENTGELFF. CDR3 in DNA: TGTGCCAACTGGGCCACGGAGAACACCGGGGAGCTGTTTTTT.

The chain links TRBV15 to TRBJ2-5; D unresolved. Trimming took off 0 bases at V and 4 bases at J, with 12 bases between the two ends. The germline gives CDR1 LNHNV, CDR2 YYDKDF (reference sequence). The CDR3 has 15 amino acids. The CDR3 here is CATSRDSSFRETQYF. For the CDR3, the DNA is TGTGCCACCAGCAGAGATTCGTCATTTCGAGAGACCCAGTACTTC.

The chain recombines TRBV6-4 with TRBJ1-3; possibly TRBD1 for D (5 bases). Germline V gene lookup returns CDR1 MRHNA and CDR2 SNTAGT. V was pared by 5 bases and J by 3 bases, with 29 bases between. This CDR3 comprises 20 residues. CDR3 amino acids: CASSLNPRGVKDRRGNTIYF. The CDR3 DNA sequence: TGTGCCAGCAGTTTGAACCCCCGGGGGGTGAAGGATCGTCGTGGAAACACCATATATTTT.

The rearrangement joins TRBV6-5 to TRBJ2-5; perhaps TRBD2 as D (6 bases). The V gene's germline CDR1 is MNHEY and CDR2 SVGAGI. With 6 bases removed from V and 5 bases from J, the gap between germline ends came to 13 bases. The CDR3 consists of 13 residues. CDR3 sequence (DNA): TGTGCCAGCAGCCATGGGGGGAAGGAGACCCAGTACTTC. This gives the protein CASSHGGKETQYF.

The chain joins TRBV5-8 to TRBJ2-7; 13 nucleotides align to TRBD2. This CDR3 has 15 residues. CDR1 is SGHTS, CDR2 YDEGEE, per germline. The trim removed 4 bases at V and 3 bases at J, leaving 4 bases unmatched. CDR3 nucleotides: TGTGCCAGCAGCGGCGGGACTAGCGGGAACTACGAGCAGTACTTC. This translates into CASSGGTSGNYEQYF.

The chain recombines TRBV6-6 with TRBJ2-7; 10 bases match TRBD2. Germline V gene lookup returns CDR1 MNHNY and CDR2 SVGAGI (reference sequence). The CDR3 contains 15 residues. V trimming: 5 bases; J trimming: 2 bases; junction bases outside the gene matches: 6. CDR3 bases: TGTGCCAGCAGTAAACCGGGACTAGCGACCTACGAGCAGTACTTC. This sequence encodes CASSKPGLATYEQYF.

In this sample, this clone turned up once. This chain links TRBV9 with TRBJ2-7; 14 bases fit TRBD2. V lost 6 bases, J lost 5 bases, and 4 bases stayed unmatched. The CDR3 loop spans 14 amino acids. Germline V gene lookup returns CDR1 SGDLS and CDR2 YYNGEE. The CDR3 region has the DNA TGTGCCAGCACCCCGGGACTAGCGGGAGACGAGCAGTACTTC. Encoded protein: CASTPGLAGDEQYF.

The gene calls are TRBV3-1 (or the pseudogene TRBV3-2) and TRBJ1-6; D unclear. Trimming removed 1 base at V and 8 bases at J, with 6 bases between. The germline V gene encodes CDR1 LGHDT and CDR2 YNNKEL (reference sequence). The CDR3 is made up of 13 amino acids. The CDR3 DNA reads TGTGCCAGCAGCCAAGCGGAGGATTCACCCCTCCACTTT. This sequence encodes CASSQAEDSPLHF.

The chain joins TRBV6-5 to TRBJ2-6; D remains unclear. The V and J ends lost 3 bases and 1 base respectively, with 10 bases between them. The germline V gene has CDR1 MNHEY and CDR2 SVGAGI. The CDR3 spans 16 residues. CDR3: CASSYTSESGANVLTF. DNA of the CDR3: TGTGCCAGCAGTTATACTTCAGAATCTGGGGCCAACGTCCTGACTTTC.